This record concerns one T cell receptor beta chain sequence. TCRdb ran MiXCR on the RT-PCR reads and lists one entry per CDR3 protein. The sample has about 700,000 distinct CDR3 sequences, 14% seen once. CDR1 and CDR2 (germline): LGHDT, YNNKEL (reference sequence). The V end was cut by 4 bases, the J end by 4 bases, with 11 bases between. The CDR3 is 14 residues long. The source is a female donor in good health, serving as a healthy control. This chain connects TRBV3-1 to TRBJ2-1; D gene ambiguous. The sample was memory CD4+ T cells from blood. The CDR3 nucleotides read TGTGCCAGCAGCCCCCAATCAGAGTACAATGAGCAGTTCTTC. Translated: CASSPQSEYNEQFF.